This T cell receptor (beta chain) was sequenced for a study of CD8 T cells in ankylosing spondylitis. Study-wide points: There was reportedly significant enrichment of clones that were disease-linked in matched ankylosing spondylitis synovial fluid.

This clonotype was seen more than once but under ten times. The antigen is not known. Preparation of TCR beta libraries was done by quantitative 5'-RACE with molecular barcodes. TCRdb reprocessed the 5' RACE reads via MiXCR and lists one record per CDR3 protein. The repertoire consists of 100,000 to 150,000 distinct CDR3 sequences, with approximately 9.7% occurring once and the leading ten covering approximately 3.3%. Germline CDR1 and CDR2: SQVTM and ANQGSEA. J lost 5 bases, V lost 5 bases, and 3 bases had no gene match. This CDR3 region has 12 residues. Sequenced material: blood, either unsorted or a sorted T cell fraction (not recorded which). This chain connects TRBV29-1 to TRBJ2-5, with TRBD1 matching 9 bases. The sequence was collected from a male donor with ankylosing spondylitis or in good health (not recorded which). The CDR3: CSVWDREETQYF. The DNA of the CDR3 is TGCAGCGTTTGGGACAGGGAGGAGACCCAGTACTTC. Full variable domain (outside the CDR3, taken from reference TRBV29-1 and TRBJ2-5): SAVISQKPSRDICQRGTSLTIQCQVDSQVTMMFWYRQQPGQSLTLIATANQGSEATYESGFVIDKFPISRPNLTFSTLTVSNMSPEDSSIYLCSVWDREETQYFGPGTRLLVL.